This T cell receptor (beta chain) derives from a study of cytotoxic CD8 clonotypes in ibrutinib-treated CLL. Generated by immunoSEQ multiplex PCR, the TCRdb table keeps only in-frame clones and is missing some. This sample has approximately 150,000 clones; about 80% occur once, and the top ten carry about 4.9%. Trimming stripped 2 bases from V and 5 bases from J, with 15 bases between. Germline V gene data show CDR1 as SEHNR and CDR2 as FQNEAQ (reference sequence). This CDR3 has 15 amino acids. The origin of this receptor is a human donor with chronic lymphocytic leukemia. The V gene is TRBV7-9, the J gene TRBJ2-5; no clear D. The starting material was PBMCs, obtained after 24 months of ibrutinib treatment. The CDR3 here is CASSLLLGIEETQYF. The DNA of the CDR3 is TGTGCCAGCAGCTTATTGTTGGGGATCGAGGAGACCCAGTACTTC.